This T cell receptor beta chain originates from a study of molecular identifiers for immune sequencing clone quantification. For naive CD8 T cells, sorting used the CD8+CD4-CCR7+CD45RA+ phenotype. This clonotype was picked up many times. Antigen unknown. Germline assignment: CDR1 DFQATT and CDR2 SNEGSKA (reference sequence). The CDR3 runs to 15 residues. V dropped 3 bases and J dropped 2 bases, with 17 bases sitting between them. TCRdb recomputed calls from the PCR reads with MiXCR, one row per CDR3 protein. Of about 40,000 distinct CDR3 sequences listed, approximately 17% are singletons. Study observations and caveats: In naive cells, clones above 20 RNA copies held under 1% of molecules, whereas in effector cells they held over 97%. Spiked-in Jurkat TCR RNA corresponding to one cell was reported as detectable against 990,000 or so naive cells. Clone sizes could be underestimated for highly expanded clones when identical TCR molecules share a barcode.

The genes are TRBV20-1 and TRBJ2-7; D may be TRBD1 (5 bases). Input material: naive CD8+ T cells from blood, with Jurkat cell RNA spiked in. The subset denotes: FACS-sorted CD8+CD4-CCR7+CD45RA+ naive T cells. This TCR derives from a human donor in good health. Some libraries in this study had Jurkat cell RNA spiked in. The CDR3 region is CSARIGARRAYEQYF. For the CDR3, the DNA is TGCAGTGCTAGGATAGGGGCCCGGAGAGCCTACGAGCAGTACTTC.